This TCR beta chain was identified in a study of blood T cell repertoires in COVID-19. Study-level background: Donors in the United States, Italy and Spain gave samples during acute or convalescent COVID-19. From T cells, B-cell-depleted T cells, or PBMCs came the material, which was cDNA or gDNA.

The method was immunoSEQ multiplex PCR; TCRdb's version includes in-frame clones alone and lacks a portion of them. The table includes hundreds of thousands of clones, roughly nine tenths detected once. This CDR3 has 16 amino acids. CDR1 SGHRS and CDR2 YFSETQ come from the germline V gene. The V and J ends lost 2 bases and 0 bases, in that order; junction bases with no gene match: 2. The V call is TRBV5-1, the J call TRBJ2-3, with 11 bases that match TRBD2. The TCR comes from a man aged 55 to 69 who had recovered from COVID-19. Specimen: peripheral blood. In nucleotides, the CDR3 is TGCGCCAGCAGCTTCGGACTAGCGGGCAGCACAGATACGCAGTATTTT. As protein: CASSFGLAGSTDTQYF.